These 4 T cell receptor beta chains share one sample of origin, sequenced in a study of T cell changes during pregnancy in multiple sclerosis. The method was immunoSEQ multiplex PCR; TCRdb's version includes in-frame clones alone and lacks a portion of them. The sample records 65,000 to 85,000 clones, around 90% being singletons. Sequenced material: CD4+ T cells from peripheral blood mononuclear cells, taken after pregnancy. These receptors were taken from a female donor with multiple sclerosis, enrolled in a pregnancy study.

This chain joins TRBV9 and TRBJ2-1; 8 bases map to TRBD2. This CDR3 is built from 16 residues. V trimming: 4 bases; J trimming: 8 bases; junction bases outside the gene matches: 14. The germline V gene encodes CDR1 SGDLS and CDR2 YYNGEE. The CDR3 is CASSSKTSDTSYEQFF. Written as DNA, the CDR3 is TGTGCCAGCAGCTCTAAGACTAGCGATACGAGCTATGAGCAGTTCTTC.

This clone was seen only once. The chain uses TRBV15 and TRBJ2-6, with D hard to call. The CDR3 sequence is 16 residues long. Germline lookup yields CDR1 LNHNV and CDR2 YYDKDF (reference sequence). Trimming took 2 bases from V and 2 from J, leaving 10 bases between them. CDR3 coding DNA: TGTGCCACCAGCAGACCTGATGGCCCTGGGGCCAACGTCCTGACTTTC. Its translation: CATSRPDGPGANVLTF. Full variable domain (remainder filled in from reference TRBV15 and TRBJ2-6): DAMVIQNPRYQVTQFGKPVTLSCSQTLNHNVMYWYQQKSSQAPKLLFHYYDKDFNNEADTPDNFQSRRPNTSFCFLDIRSPGLGDTAMYLCATSRPDGPGANVLTFGAGSRLTVL.

The table lists this clone with a count of one. The chain is built from TRBV20-1 and TRBJ2-5, with D possibly TRBD1 on 5 matching bases. Germline assignment: CDR1 DFQATT and CDR2 SNEGSKA (reference sequence). The CDR3 spans 11 residues. V lost 6 bases, J lost 5 bases, and 10 bases lay in between. CDR3 protein: CSAQVGETQYF. For the CDR3, the DNA is TGCAGTGCACAGGTCGGGGAGACCCAGTACTTC.

The chain is built from TRBV7-3 and TRBJ2-7; 8 positions match TRBD1. The CDR3 sequence is 15 residues long. V trimming: 5 bases; J trimming: 2 bases; junction bases outside the gene matches: 8. Germline CDR1 SGHTA, CDR2 FQGTGA. This CDR3 is CASSLGTGLAYEQYF. In nucleotides, the CDR3 is TGTGCCAGCAGCCTCGGGACAGGTCTGGCCTACGAGCAGTACTTC.